The 32 T cell receptor beta chains presented below share a single source sample, sequenced in a study of T cells in Graves' hyperthyroidism and ophthalmopathy. Authors of the study amplified TCR beta CDR3 regions from RNA transcripts. The primer set for the first-round RT-PCR of the TCR CDR3 was HTBI. TCRdb re-called the multiplex PCR reads with MiXCR, one entry per CDR3 protein. The table has roughly 500,000 distinct CDR3 sequences, over 45% seen once; the top ten hold about 40%. Sequencing was done on a sample of peripheral blood or thyroid tissue (not recorded which). The receptor set was obtained from an adult woman with Graves' disease, either hyperthyroidism or ophthalmopathy (not recorded which).

This clonotype was detected many times. The CDR3 DNA sequence: TGCAGCCCCAGTCGACAGGGGAACACTGAAGCTTTCTTT. Translating it yields CSPSRQGNTEAFF. The chain recombines TRBV29-1 with TRBJ1-1; TRBD1 matches 7 bases. With 8 bases clipped from V and 1 base from J, the junction kept 7 bases outside the gene matches. The CDR3 is 13 amino acids. The germline gives CDR1 SQVTM, CDR2 ANQGSEA.

As to this clonotype: The junction does not match germline at one end; this may be a read error. V gene TRBV7-2 combines with J gene TRBJ1-2, with TRBD1 matching 7 bases. The V gene's germline CDR1 is SGHTA and CDR2 FQGNSA. CDR3 size: 15 residues. This CDR3 is CASSLTQGTGYGYTF. DNA for the CDR3: TGTGCCAGCAGCTTGACACAGGGGACTGGATATGGTTACACCTTC.

This clonotype came up a few times. This rearrangement joins TRBV7-8 to TRBJ2-5; D is perhaps TRBD1 (5 bases). This CDR3 is 14 amino acids long. The ends were cut back, 1 base at V and 7 bases at J, with 13 bases in the middle. From germline, CDR1 is SGHVS and CDR2 FQNEAQ. The CDR3 nucleotides read TGTGCCAGCAGCTTAGTAGTAGGGGCCGGGACCCAGTACTTC. Its translation is CASSLVVGAGTQYF.

This chain joins TRBV29-1 and TRBJ2-1, with 9 nucleotides matching TRBD2. With V trimmed by 5 bases and J by 6 bases, 5 bases remained unmatched. The CDR3 extends over 13 amino acids. Germline lookup yields CDR1 SQVTM and CDR2 ANQGSEA. The CDR3 loop is CSVFKTSGNEQFF. The CDR3 nucleotides read TGCAGCGTTTTCAAGACTAGCGGCAATGAGCAGTTCTTC.

In regard to this clonotype: The CDR3 does not end in the conserved phenylalanine or tryptophan, so this is likely a read error. The rearrangement links TRBV24-1 to TRBJ2-2; 7 positions match TRBD2. The V gene's germline CDR1 is KGHDR and CDR2 SFDVKD. The CDR3 runs to 15 residues. The J segment lost 3 bases and the V segment lost 11 bases, leaving 11 bases of the junction unmatched. CDR3 in DNA: TGTGCCAGTAGTATCGGCGGGGGATACACCGGGGAGCTGTTTTCT. Protein product: CASSIGGGYTGELFS.

In its sample, this clonotype was seen a few times. The chain employs TRBV11-3 and TRBJ1-1; tentative D call: TRBD1 (6 bases). The CDR3 consists of 14 residues. Germline-derived CDR1 and CDR2 are SGHNT and YENEEA. Trimming shortened V by 3 bases and J by 5 bases, and 13 bases separated the two germline ends. In DNA form, the CDR3 reads TGTGCCAGCAGCTTCACCGGGGGCAGGACTGAAGCTTTCTTT. This translates into CASSFTGGRTEAFF.

The table lists this clonotype with many counts. The chain has TRBV7-2 and TRBJ1-1, with D possibly TRBD1 on 5 matching bases. Germline-derived CDR1 and CDR2 are SGHTA and FQGNSA. This CDR3 is built from 15 residues. V was clipped by 1 base and J by 5 bases, with 14 bases between them. CDR3 sequence reads: CASSLVVGGGTEAFF. CDR3 coding DNA: TGTGCCAGCAGCTTAGTCGTAGGCGGGGGTACTGAAGCTTTCTTT.

This clonotype was picked up a small number of times. The chain has TRBV3-1 and TRBJ1-3, with D uncertain. The CDR3 is made up of 13 amino acids. Germline V gives CDR1 LGHDT, CDR2 YNNKEL (reference sequence). Trimming stripped 0 bases from V and 6 bases from J, with 6 bases between. CDR3 protein: CASSQDPQNTIYF. The CDR3 DNA is TGTGCCAGCAGCCAAGATCCCCAAAACACCATATATTTT. Filled out from reference TRBV3-1 and TRBJ1-3, the complete variable domain reads DTAVSQTPKYLVTQMGNDKSIKCEQNLGHDTMYWYKQDSKKFLKIMFSYNNKELIINETVPNRFSPKSPDKAHLNLHINSLELGDSAVYFCASSQDPQNTIYFGEGSWLTVV.

This clonotype occurred many times. In nucleotides, the CDR3 is TGTGCCAGCAGCCTTGGGGGTACGGTCCTTTTCGGAGAGACCCAGTACTTC. Protein sequence: CASSLGGTVLFGETQYF. The chain links TRBV5-6 to TRBJ2-5; D could derive from TRBD1 or TRBD2 (5 bases each). V lost 4 bases and J 4 bases, leaving 23 bases between the germline ends. Germline-derived CDR1 and CDR2 are SGHDT and YYEEEE. There are 17 residues in the CDR3.

This clonotype was detected only a few times. The chain couples TRBV7-2 to TRBJ1-2; no definite D call. The V and J ends lost 1 base and 4 bases respectively, with 10 bases between them. The V gene's germline CDR1 is SGHTA and CDR2 FQGNSA. There are 14 residues in the CDR3. As DNA, the CDR3 is TGTGCCAGCAGCTTAGAGTGGGCCCCCTATGGCTACACCTTC. Its protein product is CASSLEWAPYGYTF.

The rearrangement joins TRBV6-6 to TRBJ1-1, with 8 bases aligning to TRBD1. CDR1 and CDR2 (germline): MNHNY, SVGAGI (reference sequence). V lost 2 bases and J lost 6; bases outside the gene matches: 17. This CDR3 has 18 amino acids. In nucleotides, the CDR3 is TGTGCCAGCAGTTACCCTCTAGGACAGGGAGAGGAAAGCGCTGAAGCTTTCTTT. This codes for CASSYPLGQGEESAEAFF.

The table lists this clonotype with many counts. V usage is TRBV25-1 and J usage is TRBJ1-1; 8 bases align to TRBD1. After removal of 6 bases from V and 5 bases from J, the junction contained 5 bases not matched to a gene. The germline V gene encodes CDR1 MGHDK and CDR2 SYGVNS. CDR3 length: 13 residues. CDR3 nucleotide sequence: TGTGCCAGCAGGGACAGGGCTGGGACTGAAGCTTTCTTT. Protein: CASRDRAGTEAFF.

This clonotype showed up many times. CDR3 sequence reads: CASSRNRDGQRETQYF. CDR3 DNA sequence: TGTGCCAGCTCACGCAACCGGGACGGGCAACGGGAGACCCAGTACTTC. V gene TRBV18 combines with J gene TRBJ2-5, with D possibly being TRBD1 or TRBD2 (5 bases each). This CDR3 has 16 amino acids. CDR1 KGHSH and CDR2 LQKENI come from the germline V gene. Deletions cut 4 bases from V and 5 bases from J, with 20 bases between. The full variable domain, its missing parts supplied by reference TRBV18 and TRBJ2-5, is NAGVMQNPRHLVRRRGQEARLRCSPMKGHSHVYWYRQLPEEGLKFMVYLQKENIIDESGMPKERFSAEFPKEGPSILRIQQVVRGDSAAYFCASSRNRDGQRETQYFGPGTRLLVL.

This clonotype occurred many times. The chain has TRBV6-5 and TRBJ2-6; the D is unclear. CDR3 length: 15 residues. The V gene's germline CDR1 is MNHEY and CDR2 SVGAGI. V lost 0 bases to trimming and J lost 2 bases, with 5 bases between them. The CDR3 loop is CASSYSSAGANVLTF. For the CDR3, the DNA is TGTGCCAGCAGTTACTCGAGTGCTGGGGCCAACGTCCTGACTTTC.

This clonotype was counted a few times. V gene TRBV27 combines with J gene TRBJ1-5; TRBD1 is a possible D gene (6 bases). V was trimmed by 0 bases and J by 7 bases, leaving 10 bases between them. Germline-derived CDR1 and CDR2 are MNHEY and SMNVEV (reference sequence). The CDR3 is 14 amino acids. CDR3 DNA sequence: TGTGCCAGCAGTTTATCTCAGGGGCTACAGCCCCAGCATTTT. Encoded protein: CASSLSQGLQPQHF.

This clonotype was observed many times. The genes are TRBV7-8 and TRBJ1-5; D gene unclear. The germline V gene encodes CDR1 SGHVS and CDR2 FQNEAQ. Trimming shortened V by 1 base and J by 0 bases, and 13 bases separated the two germline ends. This CDR3 is 17 amino acids long. CDR3 in DNA: TGTGCCAGCAGCTTAGGGACCCACGGGAGTAGCAATCAGCCCCAGCATTTT. This sequence encodes CASSLGTHGSSNQPQHF.

V and J are TRBV19 and TRBJ1-5, with a tentative D call TRBD1 (5 bases). V was shortened by 3 bases and J by 4 bases, with 10 bases between the two germline ends. Germline loops: CDR1 LNHDA, CDR2 SQIVND (reference sequence). This CDR3 has 14 amino acids. CDR3 loop: CASSILGVNQPQHF. The CDR3, as DNA: TGTGCCAGTAGTATTTTGGGGGTGAATCAGCCCCAGCATTTT.

The chain recombines TRBV7-9 with TRBJ2-7, with 10 bases lining up with TRBD2. The V and J ends lost 9 bases and 1 base, in that order; junction bases with no gene match: 9. The CDR3 contains 15 residues. Germline V gene data show CDR1 as SEHNR and CDR2 as FQNEAQ (reference sequence). The CDR3 region is CASSARTSGSYEQYF. The CDR3, as DNA: TGTGCCAGTAGTGCCCGGACTAGCGGATCCTACGAGCAGTACTTC.

This clonotype was observed at least ten times. The chain has TRBV12-3 or TRBV12-4 and TRBJ1-3, with D possibly being TRBD1 (6 bases). CDR3 length: 14 amino acids. Deletions cut 6 bases from V and 4 bases from J, with 13 bases between. The CDR3 region has the DNA TGTGCCAGCAGCCAAAGGGGGGTCGGAAACACCATATATTTT. Its protein product is CASSQRGVGNTIYF.

The genes are TRBV7-9 and TRBJ2-5; 7 nucleotides align to TRBD1. Germline values: CDR1 SEHNR, CDR2 FQNEAQ (reference sequence). Germline trimming cut 5 bases from V and 3 bases from J; bases unmatched to any gene: 6. This CDR3 is 14 amino acids long. CDR3 nucleotides: TGTGCCAGCAGCCACCGGGACAGTAAAGAGACCCAGTACTTC. Amino acids: CASSHRDSKETQYF.

At least ten counts were recorded for this clonotype. The chain recombines TRBV14 with TRBJ2-2, with D perhaps TRBD1 or TRBD2 (5 bases each). The germline V gene has CDR1 SGHDN and CDR2 FVKESK. V lost 4 bases, J lost 5 bases, and 14 bases lay in between. CDR3 length: 15 amino acids. The CDR3 protein is CASSPLLGRTGELFF. In DNA form, the CDR3 reads TGTGCCAGCAGCCCACTGTTGGGACGTACCGGGGAGCTGTTTTTT.

This clonotype was detected a few times. The rearrangement joins TRBV5-6 to TRBJ1-4, with unresolved D. The CDR3 covers 14 residues. Germline CDR1 is SGHDT and CDR2 is YYEEEE. Trimming took 6 bases from V and 5 from J, leaving 14 bases between them. CDR3 nucleotide sequence: TGTGCCAGCACAGGAGGTACGGGGAATGAAAAACTGTTTTTT. It is translated as CASTGGTGNEKLFF.

This clonotype was seen a handful of times. The chain has TRBV9 and TRBJ1-5; no clear D gene. Trimming cost V 0 bases and J 6 bases, with 10 bases left between them. The CDR3 contains 14 residues. The germline V gene has CDR1 SGDLS and CDR2 YYNGEE. In DNA, the CDR3 is TGTGCCAGCAGCGTAGCCAGGTCGGGTCAGCCCCAGCATTTT. Amino acids: CASSVARSGQPQHF. The whole variable domain, remainder taken from reference TRBV9 and TRBJ1-5, is DSGVTQTPKHLITATGQRVTLRCSPRSGDLSVYWYQQSLDQGLQFLIQYYNGEERAKGNILERFSAQQFPDLHSELNLSSLELGDSALYFCASSVARSGQPQHFGDGTRLSIL.

This chain joins TRBV10-3 and TRBJ2-5; TRBD1 aligns across 10 bases. There are 15 residues in the CDR3. V lost 2 bases to trimming and J lost 5 bases; unmatched junction nucleotides: 5. CDR1 and CDR2 from the germline V gene are ENHRY and SYGVKD. Here the CDR3 reads CAISERDRGGETQYF. CDR3 DNA: TGTGCCATCAGTGAGAGGGACAGGGGTGGCGAGACCCAGTACTTC.

This clonotype was counted many times. The chain links TRBV2 to TRBJ1-2; 8 bases align to TRBD1. The CDR3 is 12 residues long. The V segment lost 8 bases and the J segment 5 bases; nucleotides outside the gene matches: 4. Looked up from germline, CDR1 is SNHLY and CDR2 is FYNNEI. The CDR3 spells CASDRGIYGYTF. CDR3 DNA sequence: TGTGCCAGCGACAGGGGAATATATGGCTACACCTTC.

V gene TRBV6-5 combines with J gene TRBJ2-5; no reliable D call. This CDR3 is 13 amino acids long. Trimming stripped 7 bases from V and 4 bases from J, with 13 bases between. Germline CDR1 and CDR2: MNHEY and SVGAGI. The CDR3 coding sequence is TGTGCCAGCAATGGTGTCGTGGGAGAGACCCAGTACTTC. Its translation: CASNGVVGETQYF.

In its sample, this clonotype was seen many times. This chain joins TRBV20-1 and TRBJ1-5; TRBD1 agrees at 8 bases. Trimming took 2 bases from V and 4 from J; bases not matched to a gene: 4. CDR1 and CDR2 from the germline V gene are DFQATT and SNEGSKA (reference sequence). The CDR3 totals 14 residues. CDR3 protein: CSARPTGANQPQHF. DNA for the CDR3: TGCAGTGCTAGACCGACAGGGGCGAATCAGCCCCAGCATTTT.

This clonotype occurred many times. The gene calls are TRBV7-2 and TRBJ2-7, with a possible D match to TRBD1 (6 bases). The CDR3 totals 15 residues. V was cut by 7 bases and J by 3 bases, with 19 bases left in between. Germline assignment: CDR1 SGHTA and CDR2 FQGNSA. The CDR3 protein is CASKNGGVPGYEQYF. The DNA for the CDR3 is TGTGCCAGCAAGAATGGGGGCGTCCCAGGCTACGAGCAGTACTTC.

This clonotype was detected ten times or more. This chain joins TRBV4-2 and TRBJ1-1; D is ambiguous. CDR3 length: 14 residues. Trimming removed 1 base from V and 0 bases from J, with 6 bases in between. Germline CDR1 reads LGHNA; CDR2 reads YNFKEQ. The CDR3 loop is CASSQGAMNTEAFF. CDR3 nucleotide sequence: TGTGCCAGCAGCCAAGGTGCGATGAACACTGAAGCTTTCTTT.

The chain combines TRBV15 with TRBJ2-5, with unresolved D. The germline CDR1 and CDR2 sequences are LNHNV and YYDKDF (reference sequence). This CDR3 is built from 13 residues. The germline V and J ends were trimmed by 4 bases and 0 bases, with 6 bases remaining between them. The CDR3 coding sequence is TGTGCCACCAGCACTGACAACCAAGAGACCCAGTACTTC. This codes for CATSTDNQETQYF.

The chain couples TRBV15 to TRBJ1-1; D uncertain. Germline CDR1 LNHNV, CDR2 YYDKDF (reference sequence). V was shortened by 0 bases and J by 1 base, with 9 bases between the two germline ends. This CDR3 is 15 amino acids long. The CDR3 loop is CATSRDSAKNTEAFF. CDR3 nucleotides: TGTGCCACCAGCAGAGATTCGGCAAAGAACACTGAAGCTTTCTTT.

This clonotype was seen more than once but under ten times. The chain joins TRBV29-1 to TRBJ2-7; 10 nucleotides align to TRBD2. Trimming cost V 3 bases and J 7 bases; bases outside gene matches: 3. This CDR3 has 12 residues. The germline V gene has CDR1 SQVTM and CDR2 ANQGSEA. In nucleotides, the CDR3 is TGCAGCGTTGATAGCGGGAGGAGGGAGCAGTACTTC. Amino acids: CSVDSGRREQYF.